Many counts were recorded for the clone carrying this T cell receptor (beta chain). Authors' analysis steps: Reference gene primer amplification yielded estimated nucleated cell counts. Profiled with immunoSEQ multiplex PCR; TCRdb holds only in-frame clones, not every one. V and J calls and clone size are those listed in that table; D and trimming were worked out from the DNA. The profile shows just over 200,000 clones, about 78% of them singletons. The data belong to a study of blood T cell repertoires in COVID-19. In germline, CDR1 is SEHNR, CDR2 FQNEAQ (reference sequence). The CDR3 has 14 amino acids. V gave up 0 bases and J gave up 5 bases, with 5 bases separating them.

This sequence joins TRBV7-9 and TRBJ1-6; D is uncertain. The sequencing sample was made of peripheral blood. The TCR sequence derives from a woman between 70 and 85 years old with acute or convalescent COVID-19. As DNA, the CDR3 is TGTGCCAGCAGCTTAGCCGGGGATAATTCACCCCTCCACTTT. Its translation is CASSLAGDNSPLHF. Together with reference TRBV7-9 and TRBJ1-6, the CDR3 gives the full variable domain: DTGVSQNPRHKITKRGQNVTFRCDPISEHNRLYWYRQTLGQGPEFLTYFQNEAQLEKSRLLSDRFSAERPKGSFSTLEIQRTEQGDSAMYLCASSLAGDNSPLHFGNGTRLTVT.